The present T cell receptor beta chain was sequenced within a study of blood T cell repertoires in COVID-19. Study background: Sites across the United States, Italy and Spain contributed samples from acute and convalescent COVID-19. T cells, B-cell-depleted T cells, or PBMCs provided the cDNA or gDNA that served as material.

CDR1 is SGHVS, CDR2 FNYEAQ, per germline. CDR3 length equals 14 residues. V lost 1 base and J 7 bases, leaving 14 bases between the germline ends. As originally analysed: Amplification from reference gene primers served as the basis for estimated nucleated cell counts. Using immunoSEQ multiplex PCR, the repertoire was profiled, and TCRdb retains in-frame clones only, with some absent. The DNA gave D and trimming, while V, J and clone size come from that table. Of about 330,000 clones listed, around 87% are singletons. This clonotype originated in a woman between 45 and 60 years old with active or convalescent COVID-19. The rearrangement joins TRBV7-6 to TRBJ2-7; possibly TRBD2 for D (5 bases). The specimen sequenced was peripheral blood. The CDR3 protein is CASSLGTGVGEQYF. In DNA form, the CDR3 reads TGTGCCAGCAGCTTAGGGACTGGCGTGGGGGAGCAGTACTTC.